This TCR beta chain was observed in a study of T cells in Graves' hyperthyroidism and ophthalmopathy. V dropped 4 bases and J dropped 0 bases, with 15 bases sitting between them. There are 17 residues in the CDR3. Germline lookup yields CDR1 SNHLY and CDR2 FYNNEI. Template material for amplifying TCR beta CDR3 regions consisted of RNA transcripts. TCR CDR3 underwent first-round RT-PCR with the HTBI primer set. TCRdb used MiXCR to reprocess the multiplex PCR reads, holding one entry per CDR3 protein. The table records some 350,000 distinct CDR3 sequences, 25% of them present only once. Sequencing was done on a sample of blood. The chain recombines TRBV2 with TRBJ2-2, with a weak D call TRBD1 (6 bases). The clonotype originates from a man in his fifties with Graves' hyperthyroidism. The CDR3 sequence is CASSAGTRIANTGELFF. CDR3 coding DNA: TGTGCCAGCAGTGCCGGGACAAGAATCGCGAACACCGGGGAGCTGTTTTTT.